The clone carrying this TCR beta chain was counted at least ten times. What it recognizes is unknown. These data belong to a study of early T cells in non-severe SARS-CoV-2 infection. Background on the study: Chains stayed unpaired after sequencing of bulk RNA from unsorted whole blood.

Findings and limits, study-wide: VDJdb matching favored anti-spike CD8 responses, missing private and CD4 specificities.

The CDR3 covers 12 residues. Germline CDR1 is SGHVS and CDR2 is FQNEAQ. Trimming pared 5 bases from V and 1 base from J, leaving 5 bases between. The library protocol tagged individual cDNA molecules with unique molecular identifiers. MiXCR, run by TCRdb on the 5' RACE reads, gives a single entry per CDR3 protein. The repertoire includes more than 65,000 distinct CDR3 sequences, approximately 12% of them detected once, and roughly 1.3% sits in the top ten. The sample consisted of whole blood. The chain has TRBV7-8 and TRBJ2-5; D ambiguous. The TCR was taken from an adult who was a healthcare worker with PCR-confirmed SARS-CoV-2 infection or an uninfected control (not recorded which). The CDR3 region has the DNA TGTGCCAGCAGCGTCGCCCAAGAGACCCAGTACTTC. This sequence encodes CASSVAQETQYF.